Included here is one TCR beta chain sequence, with context. The antigen is unknown. The record originates from a study of T cell repertoires in ileal Crohn's disease. The overall study: At surgery, under 40% of patients smoked, with median disease duration approximately 8 years. All patients had surgery for stricturing (about 60%) or penetrating (about 39%) disease. Biopsies of the neoterminal ileum at postoperative colonoscopy form M6 samples.

Trimming at V came to 0 bases and at J to 6 bases, leaving 8 bases not matched to a gene. The CDR3 sequence is 16 residues long. Germline values: CDR1 SQVTM, CDR2 ANQGSEA. Indicated time point: neoterminal ileum biopsy at postoperative endoscopy, about 6 months after surgery. Study-level findings and limits: Compared with CD4 T cells, sorted CD8 cells carried more expanded clones.

The data were produced by immunoSEQ multiplex PCR, yet TCRdb's version contains in-frame clones alone and is incomplete. The sample holds approximately 11,000 clones, 72% seen once. The chain links TRBV29-1 to TRBJ2-1, with 10 bases lining up with TRBD1. The sequence came from an adult with Crohn's disease. Sequencing used ileal tissue. In DNA, the CDR3 is TGCAGCGTTGAAGATAGATGGACAGGGGGTATCAATGAGCAGTTCTTC. Residues: CSVEDRWTGGINEQFF.